The 9 T cell receptor delta chains below were found in one sample sequenced in a study of gamma-delta chains in newborns, infants, children. TCRdb re-called the reads through CATT. The table shows around 4,300 delta-chain clones, with more than 3% occurring only once. The specimen sequenced was blood. These receptors were collected from a child who was a newborn, infant or young child, either healthy, febrile or measles-vaccinated (not recorded which).

In its sample, this clone is large. Different DNA sequences within this sample yield the same CDR3. The rearrangement joins TRDV2 to TRDJ3; 8 bases are shared with TRDD3. Unmatched junction bases numbered 1, after V lost 0 bases and J lost 4 bases. CDR1 and CDR2 from the germline V gene are GEAIGNYY and EKD. This CDR3 spans 16 amino acids. The CDR3 DNA reads TGTGCCTGTGACACCGTGGGGGATTGGGACACCCGACAGATGTTTTTC. Its protein product is CACDTVGDWDTRQMFF.

This clone has only a few counts. This chain uses TRDV1 with TRDJ2; 11 nucleotides agree with TRDD3. The tail of the sequence fits TRDJ1 better, so the J call may be wrong. There are 22 residues in the CDR3. Germline loops: CDR1 TSWWSYY, CDR2 QGS. The CDR3 here is CALGEPGSGWGIRRALTAQLIF. CDR3 nucleotide sequence: TGTGCTCTTGGGGAACCGGGAAGTGGTTGGGGGATACGAAGGGCTTTGACAGCACAACTCATCTTT.

This clone was found a few times. This could be a read error, since a much larger clone is one nucleotide away. This sample includes further DNA sequences coding for the same CDR3. The rearrangement links TRDV2 to TRDJ3; weak D call: TRDD3 (6 bases). V was trimmed by 1 base and J by 0 bases, leaving 15 bases between them. This CDR3 region has 19 residues. Germline CDR1 is GEAIGNYY and CDR2 is EKD. CDR3 loop: CACDTGGYLDSWDTRQMFF. The CDR3 region has the DNA TGTGCCTGTGACACTGGGGGGTACCTAGACTCCTGGGACACCCGACAGATGTTTTTC.

Worth noting for this clone: A far more abundant clone sits one base away, making this likely a read error. Other DNA sequences of this sample code for an identical CDR3. This chain uses TRDV2 with TRDJ3, with 8 nucleotides matching TRDD3. This CDR3 region has 19 residues. Germline CDR1 reads GEAIGNYY; CDR2 reads EKD. CDR3 protein: CACDAYWGPSSWDTRQMFF. The CDR3 DNA sequence: TGTGCCTGTGACGCCTACTGGGGGCCTAGCTCCTGGGACACCCGGCAGATGTTTTTC.

The J gene is TRDJ1, the V gene TRDV3; TRDD3 aligns across 12 bases. V lost 4 bases and J lost 3; bases outside the gene matches: 21. The CDR3 has 19 residues. In germline, CDR1 is TVYSNPD, CDR2 GDNSRS (reference sequence). The DNA of the CDR3 is TGTGCCTGCTCAGTCCCGGTACTGGGGGATACCTGTTTCTCCGATAAACTCATCTTT. This codes for CACSVPVLGDTCFSDKLIF.

Sample share makes this clone medium-sized. The genes are TRDV2 and TRDJ3; TRDD3 aligns across 11 bases. The germline gives CDR1 GEAIGNYY, CDR2 EKD. CDR3 length: 20 residues. V was clipped by 3 bases and J by 0 bases; unmatched bases: 9. The CDR3 is CACDPVLGDKDSWDTRQMFF. As DNA, the CDR3 is TGTGCCTGTGACCCCGTACTGGGGGATAAGGACTCCTGGGACACCCGACAGATGTTTTTC.

This clone was counted only a few times. The protein in TCRdb stems from a much larger clone and differs at residue 13 from this DNA's translation, likely a read error; here the protein is translated from the DNA. The chain's CDR3 is CACDTVIRGIPNADKLIF. In DNA form, the CDR3 reads TGTGCCTGTGACACCGTCATTCGGGGGATCCCTAACGCCGATAAACTCATCTTT. V is TRDV2 and J is TRDJ1; 7 bases align to TRDD3. The length of the CDR3 is 18 residues. CDR1 is GEAIGNYY, CDR2 EKD, per germline. Trimming took 0 bases from V and 3 from J; bases not matched to a gene: 15.

This clone was seen only a few times. A read error may be the cause here, since a much bigger clone is one base away. Other DNA sequences in the sample encode the same CDR3. V and J are TRDV2 and TRDJ3, with 12 positions matching TRDD3. The CDR3 has 19 amino acids. Germline CDR1 and CDR2: GEAIGNYY and EKD. DNA of the CDR3: TGCGCCTGTGACACCCTGGGGGATACGCGAGAATGGGACACCCGACAGATGTTTTTC. Amino acids: CACDTLGDTREWDTRQMFF.

As for this clone: The likely explanation is a read error, given a far larger clone one base away. The chain is built from TRDV2 and TRDJ1; 10 bases are a match to TRDD3. This CDR3 region has 14 residues. Germline CDR1 GEAIGNYY, CDR2 EKD. This chain's CDR3 is CARDILGDTDKLIF. CDR3 coding DNA: TGTGCCCGTGACATACTGGGGGATACCGATAAACTCATCTTT.